What follows are 10 T cell receptor beta chains derived from one specimen sequenced in a study of neurological immune-mediated disorders. Each CDR3 protein is one row after TCRdb ran MiXCR on the 5' RACE reads. The sample has 66,000 or so distinct CDR3 sequences, roughly 5.5% seen once; the top ten hold 2.5% to 3%. Sequencing used PBMCs. These receptor sequences come from a woman aged 30 to 39 with multiple sclerosis.

This clonotype was detected ten times or more. The V gene is TRBV10-3, the J gene TRBJ1-1; D perhaps matches TRBD1 (5 bases). Trimming left V 1 base short and J 0 bases short, with 12 bases between. Germline CDR1 ENHRY, CDR2 SYGVKD. The CDR3 contains 16 residues. This chain's CDR3 is CAISELPGLLNTEAFF. The CDR3 DNA reads TGTGCCATCAGTGAGTTGCCGGGACTTTTGAACACTGAAGCTTTCTTT.

This clonotype was counted only a few times. J is TRBJ2-7 and V is TRBV10-3; 16 bases map to TRBD2. Germline V gene lookup returns CDR1 ENHRY and CDR2 SYGVKD. This CDR3 contains 19 residues. V was pared by 2 bases and J by 7 bases, with 14 bases of the junction left unmatched. The chain's CDR3 is CAISEAGTSGGAVGKEQYF. The CDR3 region has the DNA TGTGCCATCAGTGAGGCAGGGACTAGCGGGGGGGCCGTGGGAAAAGAGCAGTACTTC.

This clonotype has a count of ten or more. V and J are TRBV7-2 and TRBJ1-5; no clear D. The CDR3 runs to 13 residues. Trimming cost V 6 bases and J 4 bases, with 10 bases left between them. Germline-derived CDR1 and CDR2 are SGHTA and FQGNSA. The CDR3 loop reads CASSPRTNQPQHF. The CDR3 DNA is TGTGCCAGCAGTCCCCGGACGAATCAGCCCCAGCATTTT.

This clonotype has at least ten counts. V gene TRBV20-1 combines with J gene TRBJ2-5; 9 nucleotides agree with TRBD2. J was trimmed by 3 bases and V by 4 bases; bases with no gene match: 6. The CDR3 is made up of 14 amino acids. The germline V gene encodes CDR1 DFQATT and CDR2 SNEGSKA (reference sequence). The DNA for the CDR3 is TGCAGTGCTACTAGCGGGGAATACAAAGAGACCCAGTACTTC. Protein: CSATSGEYKETQYF.

This clonotype was seen many times. The chain joins TRBV5-1 to TRBJ2-5, with 9 bases matching TRBD1. Germline CDR1 is SGHRS and CDR2 is YFSETQ. This CDR3 comprises 16 residues. Unmatched junction bases numbered 7, after V lost 0 bases and J lost 4 bases. CDR3 sequence: CASSLAVKTGGETQYF. The CDR3 DNA sequence: TGCGCCAGCAGCTTGGCCGTTAAGACAGGGGGAGAGACCCAGTACTTC.

This clonotype appeared many times. Sequence at one end of the junction differs from germline and may be a read error. This chain links TRBV29-1 with TRBJ2-7; D is tentatively TRBD1 or TRBD2 (5 bases each). Germline V lookup: CDR1 SQVTM, CDR2 ANQGSEA. The CDR3 loop spans 11 amino acids. The CDR3 loop is CSVVTEAGTEF. As DNA, the CDR3 is TGCAGCGTCGTTACCGAAGCCGGGACCGAGTTC.

This clonotype appeared many times. The chain has TRBV5-5 and TRBJ2-3; D gene ambiguous. The germline CDR1 and CDR2 sequences are SGHKS and YYEKEE (reference sequence). CDR3 size: 17 residues. V lost 9 bases to trimming and J lost 0 bases, with 23 bases between them. CDR3 in DNA: TGTGCCAACTTTACCCTCGTCGCTCCGGCGAGCACAGATACGCAGTATTTT. It specifies CANFTLVAPASTDTQYF.

This clonotype was observed at least ten times. The gene calls are TRBV5-1 and TRBJ2-3; a possible D gene is TRBD2 (6 bases). V lost 5 bases, J lost 1 base, and 14 bases lay in between. Germline V gene lookup returns CDR1 SGHRS and CDR2 YFSETQ. The CDR3 consists of 15 residues. CDR3 in amino acids: CASRTRGEGTDTQYF. CDR3 bases: TGCGCCAGCAGGACTAGAGGGGAGGGCACAGATACGCAGTATTTT.

This clonotype has a handful of counts. The chain joins TRBV20-1 to TRBJ1-5, with 9 bases matching TRBD1. Trimming took 0 bases from V and 2 from J; bases not matched to a gene: 8. Germline V gene lookup returns CDR1 DFQATT and CDR2 SNEGSKA (reference sequence). The CDR3 is 17 residues long. The CDR3 sequence is CSARDPWDRVGNQPQHF. For the CDR3, the DNA is TGCAGTGCTAGAGATCCGTGGGACAGGGTTGGCAATCAGCCCCAGCATTTT.

This clonotype was seen repeatedly, ten times or more. V usage is TRBV10-3 and J usage is TRBJ2-5; 9 nucleotides line up with TRBD2. V lost 10 bases to trimming and J lost 0 bases; unmatched junction nucleotides: 3. CDR1 and CDR2 from the germline V gene are ENHRY and SYGVKD. The CDR3 contains 13 residues. CDR3 in amino acids: CATTSGYQETQYF. CDR3 nucleotides: TGTGCCACAACTAGCGGGTACCAAGAGACCCAGTACTTC.